This T cell receptor beta chain comes out of a study of CD8 T cells in Susac syndrome. RNA amounts of roughly 0.45 to 1 ug underwent reverse transcription with random hexamers. TCRdb re-derived calls from the immunoSEQ multiplex PCR reads in MiXCR, one entry per CDR3 protein. The top ten hold around 0.096% of the sample, which has approximately 190,000 distinct CDR3 sequences, approximately 95% seen once. The germline gives CDR1 SGDLS, CDR2 YYNGEE. The CDR3 totals 14 residues. Trimming at V came to 4 bases and at J to 4 bases, leaving 7 bases not matched to a gene. The sequenced material came from CD4+ T cells from PBMCs. The receptor was derived from a human donor with Susac syndrome. The chain recombines TRBV9 with TRBJ1-1, with 7 bases identical to TRBD1. The CDR3 loop reads CASSPETGRTEAFF. The DNA for the CDR3 is TGTGCCAGCAGCCCGGAGACAGGGCGCACTGAAGCTTTCTTT.